The 16 T cell receptor beta chains in this list originate from one sample, sequenced in a study of blood T cell repertoires in COVID-19. The method was immunoSEQ multiplex PCR; TCRdb's version includes in-frame clones alone and lacks a portion of them. This sample has 200,000 to 250,000 clones, with less than 85% found just once. The sequenced sample consisted of peripheral blood. These receptors all stem from a woman in her seventies with active or convalescent COVID-19.

The chain uses TRBV7-3 and TRBJ2-7; TRBD1 matches 9 bases. Per the germline V gene, CDR1 is SGHTA and CDR2 is FQGTGA. This CDR3 is built from 13 residues. Trimming cost V 5 bases and J 4 bases; bases outside gene matches: 3. CDR3: CASSIGQGYEQYF. The CDR3, as DNA: TGTGCCAGCAGCATCGGACAGGGGTACGAGCAGTACTTC.

The J gene is TRBJ2-2, the V gene TRBV7-8; D gene uncertain. From germline, CDR1 is SGHVS and CDR2 FQNEAQ. V shed 7 bases and J shed 7 bases, with 7 bases lying between them. CDR3 length: 11 residues. The CDR3: CASTPGGELFF. The DNA for the CDR3 is TGTGCCAGCACCCCAGGCGGGGAGCTGTTTTTT.

The chain is built from TRBV25-1 and TRBJ2-5, with a tentative D call TRBD2 (5 bases). The CDR3 has 13 amino acids. Germline CDR1 is MGHDK and CDR2 is SYGVNS. V lost 7 bases and J 1 base, leaving 10 bases between the germline ends. In DNA, the CDR3 is TGTGCCAGCAAAGTCGCGGGCCAAGAGACCCAGTACTTC. Its translation: CASKVAGQETQYF. Full variable domain (remainder filled in from reference TRBV25-1 and TRBJ2-5): EADIYQTPRYLVIGTGKKITLECSQTMGHDKMYWYQQDPGMELHLIHYSYGVNSTEKGDLSSESTVSRIRTEHFPLTLESARPSHTSQYLCASKVAGQETQYFGPGTRLLVL.

J is TRBJ2-1 and V is TRBV5-1; D may be TRBD2 (7 bases). Trimming stripped 1 base from V and 10 bases from J, with 18 bases between. The CDR3 totals 15 residues. Germline-derived CDR1 and CDR2 are SGHRS and YFSETQ. The CDR3 coding sequence is TGCGCCAGCAGCTTGCGGGGGGCCGCGAGAGTAGAGCAGTTCTTC. It specifies CASSLRGAARVEQFF.

J is TRBJ1-2 and V is TRBV5-4; 12 bases fit TRBD1. The CDR3 runs 17 residues. J lost 5 bases, V lost 4 bases, and 12 bases had no gene match. CDR1 is SGHNT, CDR2 YYREEE, per germline (reference sequence). The CDR3 DNA reads as TGTGCCAGCAGCCCGCCCGGGACAGGGGGCGCCAGGTATGGCTACACCTTC. Encoded protein: CASSPPGTGGARYGYTF.

The V and J genes are TRBV3-1 (or the pseudogene TRBV3-2) and TRBJ2-1; 8 positions match TRBD2. CDR3 length: 13 amino acids. Trimming at V came to 4 bases and at J to 6 bases, leaving 2 bases not matched to a gene. Germline V gene sequence: CDR1 LGHDT, CDR2 YNNKEL (reference sequence). The CDR3, as DNA: TGTGCCAGCAGCCTCGGGACTAGCAATGAGCAGTTCTTC. Residues: CASSLGTSNEQFF.

The J gene is TRBJ1-2, the V gene TRBV30; weak D call: TRBD1 (5 bases). The CDR3 length is 13 residues. The V end lost 5 bases, the J end lost 4 bases, and 14 bases lay between the germline ends. CDR1 GTSNPN and CDR2 SVGIG come from the germline V gene (reference sequence). CDR3 sequence: CAWGRGESYGYTF. CDR3 bases: TGTGCCTGGGGGCGGGGGGAAAGCTATGGCTACACCTTC.

This sequence joins TRBV7-9 and TRBJ1-1, with D uncertain. Germline CDR1 reads SEHNR; CDR2 reads FQNEAQ (reference sequence). V shed 2 bases and J shed 1 base, with 8 bases lying between them. The CDR3 covers 14 residues. DNA for the CDR3: TGTGCCAGCAGCTTAACAGCCTCGAACACTGAAGCTTTCTTT. Amino acids: CASSLTASNTEAFF.

The chain has TRBV15 and TRBJ1-1, with unresolved D. V gave up 3 bases and J gave up 0 bases, with 2 bases separating them. The CDR3 extends over 12 amino acids. Germline-derived CDR1 and CDR2 are LNHNV and YYDKDF (reference sequence). The CDR3 reads CATSSMNTEAFF. The CDR3 bases are TGTGCCACCAGCAGTATGAACACTGAAGCTTTCTTT.

This clone turned up a few times. The chain combines TRBV28 with TRBJ1-2; D remains ambiguous. This CDR3 has 12 residues. V shed 11 bases and J shed 8 bases, with 18 bases lying between them. The germline gives CDR1 MDHEN, CDR2 SYDVKM. The CDR3 spells CAVLASPEGYTF. For the CDR3, the DNA is TGTGCCGTCCTAGCGAGTCCGGAGGGCTACACCTTC.

The V gene is TRBV6-5, the J gene TRBJ1-1, with TRBD1 as a possible D gene (6 bases). The V gene lost 2 bases and the J gene lost 4 bases, with 14 bases spanning the gap. Germline V CDR1 and CDR2: MNHEY, SVGAGI. The CDR3 sequence is 15 residues long. The CDR3 loop reads CASSYPGTGSTEAFF. CDR3 nucleotides: TGTGCCAGCAGTTACCCGGGTACAGGGAGCACTGAAGCTTTCTTT.

The rearrangement joins TRBV11-2 to TRBJ2-1, with 8 bases lining up with TRBD2. V was pared by 1 base and J by 5 bases, with 7 bases of the junction left unmatched. CDR1 SGHAT and CDR2 FQNNGV come from the germline V gene. The CDR3 contains 16 residues. CDR3 sequence (DNA): TGTGCCAGCAGCTTAGCGGCGGGGGGTTTAAACAATGAGCAGTTCTTC. This translates into CASSLAAGGLNNEQFF. The full variable domain, with the rest looked up from reference TRBV11-2 and TRBJ2-1, is EAGVAQSPRYKIIEKRQSVAFWCNPISGHATLYWYQQILGQGPKLLIQFQNNGVVDDSQLPKDRFSAERLKGVDSTLKIQPAKLEDSAVYLCASSLAAGGLNNEQFFGPGTRLTVL.

The rearrangement links TRBV10-3 to TRBJ2-7; 10 bases match TRBD2. The CDR3 covers 17 residues. Germline V gives CDR1 ENHRY, CDR2 SYGVKD. Germline trimming cut 8 bases from V and 0 bases from J; bases unmatched to any gene: 13. The CDR3 DNA follows: TGTGCCATCCGACGGGATAGCGGGGGGTCCATCTCCTACGAGCAGTACTTC. The encoded protein is CAIRRDSGGSISYEQYF.

The rearrangement links TRBV7-2 to TRBJ2-1; no clear D gene. The CDR3 spans 15 residues. V lost 3 bases and J 0 bases, leaving 9 bases between the germline ends. Germline V CDR1 and CDR2: SGHTA, FQGNSA. Here the CDR3 DNA reads TGTGCCAGCAGCTTGAGCGCTAACTCCTACAATGAGCAGTTCTTC. Its translation: CASSLSANSYNEQFF.

The V and J genes are TRBV9 and TRBJ2-7; 7 bases fit TRBD1. The CDR3 is made up of 15 amino acids. Germline V CDR1 and CDR2: SGDLS, YYNGEE. The J segment lost 6 bases and the V segment lost 2 bases, leaving 11 bases of the junction unmatched. The CDR3 loop reads CASSVPPRGPGEQYF. In DNA form, the CDR3 reads TGTGCCAGCAGCGTTCCTCCGAGGGGGCCGGGCGAGCAGTACTTC.

V is TRBV10-3 and J is TRBJ2-7; TRBD2 might be the D (6 bases). The germline V and J ends were trimmed by 0 bases and 2 bases, with 11 bases remaining between them. The CDR3 has 15 amino acids. Germline lookup yields CDR1 ENHRY and CDR2 SYGVKD. The CDR3 DNA is TGTGCCATCAGTGAGTCCGTGCGGGATACCTACGAGCAGTACTTC. Residues: CAISESVRDTYEQYF.